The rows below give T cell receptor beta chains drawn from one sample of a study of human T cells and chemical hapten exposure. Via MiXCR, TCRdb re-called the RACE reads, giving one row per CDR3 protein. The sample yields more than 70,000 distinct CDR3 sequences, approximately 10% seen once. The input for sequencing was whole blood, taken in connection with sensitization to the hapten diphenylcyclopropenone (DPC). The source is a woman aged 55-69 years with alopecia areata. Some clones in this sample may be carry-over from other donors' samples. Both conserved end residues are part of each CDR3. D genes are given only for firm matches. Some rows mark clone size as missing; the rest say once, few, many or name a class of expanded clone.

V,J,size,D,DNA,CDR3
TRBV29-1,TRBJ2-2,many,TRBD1,TGCAGCGTTATGGGGACAGGGGGCGACACCGGGGAGCTGTTTTTT,CSVMGTGGDTGELFF
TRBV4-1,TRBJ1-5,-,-,TGCGCCAGCAGCCAGCCGACCAGGGGTCATCAGCCCCAGCATTTT,CASSQPTRGHQPQHF
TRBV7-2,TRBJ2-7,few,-,TGTGCCAGCAGCTGGAGCCAACCCTCCTACGAGCAGTACTTC,CASSWSQPSYEQYF
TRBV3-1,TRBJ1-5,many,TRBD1,TGTGCCAGCAGCCCGAGGGACAGGGGTAATCAGCCCCAGCATTTT,CASSPRDRGNQPQHF
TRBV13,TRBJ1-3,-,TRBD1,TGTGCCAGCAGCCACGGACAGGGGCGAAACACCATATATTTT,CASSHGQGRNTIYF
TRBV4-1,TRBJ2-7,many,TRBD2,TGCGCCAGCAGCCAATCTGCGGGGGGACTCTACGAGCAGTACTTC,CASSQSAGGLYEQYF
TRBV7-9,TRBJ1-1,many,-,TGTGCCAGCTTCAATTTAGAGGTACCTGAAGCTTTCTTT,CASFNLEVPEAFF
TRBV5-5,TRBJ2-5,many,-,TGTGCCAGCACCATTGTTGTAGGGCAAGAGACCCAGTACTTC,CASTIVVGQETQYF
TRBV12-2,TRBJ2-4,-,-,TGTGCAAGTCGCTTAGACAGGGTTGTAACCAAAAACATTCAGTACTTC,CASRLDRVVTKNIQYF
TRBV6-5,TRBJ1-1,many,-,TGTGCCAGCAGTTACACTCCCCAGAACACTGAAGCTTTCTTT,CASSYTPQNTEAFF
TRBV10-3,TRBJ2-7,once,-,TGTGCCATCAGCTCCCCGGGGGCCTACGAGCAGTACTTC,CAISSPGAYEQYF
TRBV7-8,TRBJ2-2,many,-,TGTGCCAGCAGCTTTACTAGCTCCGGCACCGGGGAGCTGTTTTTT,CASSFTSSGTGELFF
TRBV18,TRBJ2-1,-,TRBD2,TGTGCCAGCTCACCGCATGCGGGGGGTATCAATGAGCAGTTCTTC,CASSPHAGGINEQFF
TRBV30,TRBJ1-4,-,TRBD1,TGTGCCTGGAGTGGATCAGGGGGCATTAATGAAAAACTGTTTTTT,CAWSGSGGINEKLFF
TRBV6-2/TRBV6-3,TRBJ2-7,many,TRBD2,TGTGCCAGCAGCGGACTAGCGGGGAACGAGCAGTACTTC,CASSGLAGNEQYF
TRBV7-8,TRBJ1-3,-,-,TGTGCCAGCAGCTTAGAGCAGGGACACGGAAACACCATATATTTT,CASSLEQGHGNTIYF
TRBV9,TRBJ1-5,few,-,TGTGCCAGCAGCGGCGAACAGGGATACAATCAGCCCCAGCATTTT,CASSGEQGYNQPQHF
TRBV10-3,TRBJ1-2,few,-,TGTGCCGTCCGCATGGGACAAGGGGGCTATGGCTACACCTTC,CAVRMGQGGYGYTF
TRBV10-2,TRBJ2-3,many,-,TGCGCCAGCAGTACTAAAAACAGGGACACAGATACGCAGTATTTT,CASSTKNRDTDTQYF
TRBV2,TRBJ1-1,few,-,TGTGCCAGCAGAGGGGACACGCTTGAAGCTTTCTTT,CASRGDTLEAFF
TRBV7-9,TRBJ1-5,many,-,TGTGCCAGCAGCTCGCAGACAGGAGCGAGTCAGCCCCAGCATTTT,CASSSQTGASQPQHF
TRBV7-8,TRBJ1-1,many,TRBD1,TGTGCCAGCAGCTCGAACAGGGGGCGGCTTGAAGCTTTCTTT,CASSSNRGRLEAFF
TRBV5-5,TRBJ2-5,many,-,TGTGCCAGCAGCTTGGTTCAGGCAACCCAAGAGACCCAGTACTTC,CASSLVQATQETQYF
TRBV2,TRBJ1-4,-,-,TGTGCCAGCGGACCTACAGGGAAACTGTTTTTT,CASGPTGKLFF
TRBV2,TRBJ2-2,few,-,TGTGCCAGCAGTGCACGCCCCGACGGCACCGGGGAGCTGTTTTTT,CASSARPDGTGELFF
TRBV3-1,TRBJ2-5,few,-,TGTGCCAGCAGCCAAGGTGTCGGAGAAGAGACCCAGTACTTC,CASSQGVGEETQYF
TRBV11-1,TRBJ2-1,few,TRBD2,TGTGCCAGCAGCCCGGGGGGGCCTTCAGAGCAGTTCTTC,CASSPGGPSEQFF
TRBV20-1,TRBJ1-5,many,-,TGCAGTGCTAGAGAGGACGGACTTGGGCCCCAGCATTTT,CSAREDGLGPQHF
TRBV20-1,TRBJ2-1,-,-,TGCAGTACTCAGGGATATGAGCAGTTCTTC,CSTQGYEQFF
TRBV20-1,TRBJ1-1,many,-,TGCAGTGCTAGAGGGGGCGCTGAAGCTTTCTTT,CSARGGAEAFF